A single T cell receptor (beta chain) is shown here with its context. The source of the sample is a study of OX40 agonist ivuxolimab in advanced cancers. Here immunoSEQ multiplex PCR was the method, and the copy in TCRdb shows in-frame clones only, minus some. The table lists around 67,000 clones, approximately 90% of them singletons, with 1.3% in the top ten. Germline CDR1 and CDR2: GTSNPN and SVGIG (reference sequence). The germline V and J ends were trimmed by 0 bases and 3 bases, with 9 bases remaining between them. This CDR3 comprises 15 residues. The chain combines TRBV30 with TRBJ1-6; no clear D. Sequenced material: CD4+ or CD8+ T cells sorted from blood, taken in a trial of the OX40 agonist ivuxolimab. The receptor comes from an adult with an advanced solid tumor such as melanoma, head and neck, liver or kidney cancer. In nucleotides, the CDR3 is TGTGCCTGGAGTGTGGGTCTCAACTATAATTCACCCCTCCACTTT. Protein sequence: CAWSVGLNYNSPLHF.